Listed here is a single TCR beta chain. CDR1 SNHLY and CDR2 FYNNEI come from the germline V gene. The J segment lost 3 bases and the V segment lost 2 bases, leaving 7 bases of the junction unmatched. This CDR3 is built from 16 residues. These data come from a study of neoadjuvant anti-PD-1 for oral cavity cancer. Study background: Nivolumab at 3 mg/kg was mostly given biweekly, three to four doses, pre-surgery. Patients without progression received a fourth nivolumab dose around day 43, then surgical resection on days 50-56.

Clones were read by immunoSEQ multiplex PCR, and TCRdb kept only the in-frame ones, dropping some. The sample lists approximately 15,000 clones, 65% to 80% occurring once. The time point was: after neoadjuvant nivolumab, at surgical resection. This chain uses TRBV2 with TRBJ1-5; 7 bases map to TRBD1. The sequence was collected from a person aged 40 to 85 with oral cavity squamous cell carcinoma. This specimen consisted of PBMCs, obtained after nivolumab (anti-PD-1) treatment. The CDR3 protein is CASSELGGFNNQPQHF. The CDR3 nucleotides read TGTGCCAGCAGTGAACTAGGGGGCTTCAACAATCAGCCCCAGCATTTT.